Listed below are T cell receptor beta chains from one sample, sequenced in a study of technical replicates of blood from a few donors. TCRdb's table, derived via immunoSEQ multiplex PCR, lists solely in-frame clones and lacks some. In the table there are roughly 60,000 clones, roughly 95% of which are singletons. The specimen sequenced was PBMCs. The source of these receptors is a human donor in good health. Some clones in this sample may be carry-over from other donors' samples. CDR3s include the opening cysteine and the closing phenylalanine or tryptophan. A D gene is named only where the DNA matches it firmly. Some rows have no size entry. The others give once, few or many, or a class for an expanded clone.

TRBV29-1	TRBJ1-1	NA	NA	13	TGCAGCGTTGAATTGGATCAGGGCACTGAAGCTTTCTTT	CSVELDQGTEAFF
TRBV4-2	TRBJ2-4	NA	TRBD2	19	TGTGCCAGCAGCCCGGAAAGACTAGCGGGAGACCTAGCCAAAAACATTCAGTACTTC	CASSPERLAGDLAKNIQYF
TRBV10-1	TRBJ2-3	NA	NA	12	TGCGCCAGCATCCTAAACCCAGATACGCAGTATTTT	CASILNPDTQYF
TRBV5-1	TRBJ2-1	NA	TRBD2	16	TGCGCCAGCAGCTTGCTAACGGGAGGAACCTACAATGAGCAGTTCTTC	CASSLLTGGTYNEQFF
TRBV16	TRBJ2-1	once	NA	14	TGTGCCAGCAGCCCCTCGACAGGAAACAATGAGCAGTTCTTC	CASSPSTGNNEQFF
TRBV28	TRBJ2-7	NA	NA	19	TGTGCCAGCAGTCCCCTCTGGGGGGGACAATCCACCTACTCCTACGAGCAGTACTTC	CASSPLWGGQSTYSYEQYF
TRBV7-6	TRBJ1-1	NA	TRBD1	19	TGTGCCAGCAGCGCAGGGGGTCTTCGGGGAGCCCGACTGAACACTGAAGCTTTCTTT	CASSAGGLRGARLNTEAFF
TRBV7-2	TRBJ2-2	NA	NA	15	TGTGCCAGCAGCTTAGATCCAGGAATCCCCGGGGAGCTGTTTTTT	CASSLDPGIPGELFF
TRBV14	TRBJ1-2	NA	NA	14	TGTGCCAGCAGCCCTGGGGGCGGTAACTATGGCTACACCTTC	CASSPGGGNYGYTF
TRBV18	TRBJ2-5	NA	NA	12	TGTGCCAGCCGCTCAGATGAAGAGACCCAGTACTTC	CASRSDEETQYF
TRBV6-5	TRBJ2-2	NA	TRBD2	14	TGTGCCAGCAGTCGGACTAGTTGGGCCGGGGAGCTGTTTTTT	CASSRTSWAGELFF
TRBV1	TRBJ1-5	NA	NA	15	TGCACCAGCAGACCAACAGGGTCTTCGGATCAGCCCCAGCATTTT	CTSRPTGSSDQPQHF
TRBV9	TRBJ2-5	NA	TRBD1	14	TGTGCCAGCAGCTCGGGACAGGGTCAAGAGACCCAGTACTTC	CASSSGQGQETQYF
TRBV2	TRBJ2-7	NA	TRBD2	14	TGTGCCAGCAGTGCGACTAGCTGGACCTACGAGCAGTACTTC	CASSATSWTYEQYF
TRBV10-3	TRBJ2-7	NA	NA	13	TGTGCCATCAGTGAGAACGAGAACTACGAGCAGTACTTC	CAISENENYEQYF
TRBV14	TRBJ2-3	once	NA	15	TGTGCCAGCAGCCAAGATGACTACTACACAGATACGCAGTATTTT	CASSQDDYYTDTQYF
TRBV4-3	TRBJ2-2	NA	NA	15	TGCGCCAGCAGCCCCCTCCTCCCGCGCGGCGGGGAGCTGTTTTTT	CASSPLLPRGGELFF
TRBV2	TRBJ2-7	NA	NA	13	TGTGCCAGCAGGGGGGACATGAGTTACGAGCAGTACTTC	CASRGDMSYEQYF
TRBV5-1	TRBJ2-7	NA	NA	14	TGCGCCAGCAGCCCCCCCAGCGTACCCTACGAGCAGTACTTC	CASSPPSVPYEQYF
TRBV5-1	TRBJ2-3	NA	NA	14	TGCGCCAGCAGCGACTATGGGCTCACAGATACGCAGTATTTT	CASSDYGLTDTQYF
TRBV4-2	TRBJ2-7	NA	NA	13	TGTGCCAGCAGCCCAGACCCCTTCGGGGAGCAGTACTTC	CASSPDPFGEQYF
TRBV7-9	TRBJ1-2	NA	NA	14	TGTGCCAGCAGCTTACAGGGAACAGTGGGCGGCTACACCTTC	CASSLQGTVGGYTF
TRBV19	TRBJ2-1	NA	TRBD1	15	TGTGCCAGTAGGCTCGAGGACAGGGCGTTCCGGGAGCAGTTCTTC	CASRLEDRAFREQFF
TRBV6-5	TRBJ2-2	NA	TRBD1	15	TGTGCCAGCAGCTTGGACAGGGAGAGCACCGGGGAGCTGTTTTTT	CASSLDRESTGELFF
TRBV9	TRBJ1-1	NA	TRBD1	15	TGTGCCAGCAGCGAAACAGGGGACGGTGGCGCTGAAGCTTTCTTT	CASSETGDGGAEAFF
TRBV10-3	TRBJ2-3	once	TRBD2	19	TGTGCCATCAGTCCCGGCCGCGGGGGACCCCCGGGGTACACAGATACGCAGTATTTT	CAISPGRGGPPGYTDTQYF
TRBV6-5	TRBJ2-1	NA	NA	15	TGTGCCAGCAGTTTTAGCGGCACGTCCTACAATGAGCAGTTCTTC	CASSFSGTSYNEQFF
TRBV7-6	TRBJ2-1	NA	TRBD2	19	TGTGCCAGCAGCTTAGTGGCGGAAGCGGGAGTATTTTACTACAATGAGCAGTTCTTC	CASSLVAEAGVFYYNEQFF
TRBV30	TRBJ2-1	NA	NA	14	TGTGCCTGGGGTAGCCGGAGAACCTACAATGAGCAGTTCTTC	CAWGSRRTYNEQFF
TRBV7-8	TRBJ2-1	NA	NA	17	TGTGCCAGCAGCCCCCGCTTGACGGGCGGGCTGCCTTCTGAGCAGTTCTTC	CASSPRLTGGLPSEQFF
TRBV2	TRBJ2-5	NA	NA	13	TGTGCCAGCATTACACAGGGGGGGCAGACCCAGTACTTC	CASITQGGQTQYF
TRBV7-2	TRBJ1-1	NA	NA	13	TGTGCCAACTGGACGGGGGGGAACACTGAAGCTTTCTTT	CANWTGGNTEAFF
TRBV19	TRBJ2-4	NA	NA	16	TGTGCCAGTAGTAAACGACAGGAGCTAGCCAAAAACATTCAGTACTTC	CASSKRQELAKNIQYF
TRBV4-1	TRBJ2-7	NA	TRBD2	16	TGCGCCAGCAGCCCGAGAGGAGCGGGGGGGTTAAGGGAGCAGTACTTC	CASSPRGAGGLREQYF
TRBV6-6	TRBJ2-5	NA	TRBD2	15	TGTGCCAGCAGTTACGGGAGGGACCGACAAGAGACCCAGTACTTC	CASSYGRDRQETQYF
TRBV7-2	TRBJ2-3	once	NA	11	TGTGCCAGCAGCACACGAGATACGCAGTATTTT	CASSTRDTQYF
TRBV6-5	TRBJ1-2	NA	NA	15	TGTGCCAGCAGTTACCAACTGACAGACCCCTATGGCTACACCTTC	CASSYQLTDPYGYTF
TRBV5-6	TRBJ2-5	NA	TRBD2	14	TGTGCCAGCAGCTTGGGTTGGGGAGGGGAGACCCAGTACTTC	CASSLGWGGETQYF
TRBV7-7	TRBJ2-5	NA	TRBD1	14	TGTGCCAGCAGCTTAGGTTCAGGGGGAGAGACCCAGTACTTC	CASSLGSGGETQYF
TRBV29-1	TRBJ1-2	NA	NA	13	TGCAGCGTTGAAGCGGACAGCTCCTATGGCTACACCTTC	CSVEADSSYGYTF
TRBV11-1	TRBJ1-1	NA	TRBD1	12	TGTGCCAGCAGCTCGGACAGGGAGGAAGCTTTCTTT	CASSSDREEAFF
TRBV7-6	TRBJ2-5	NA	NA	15	TGTGCCAGCAGCTCCGACGCGGGGAGTCAAGAGACCCAGTACTTC	CASSSDAGSQETQYF
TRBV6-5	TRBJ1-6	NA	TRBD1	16	TGTGCCAGCAGTTACATAGCCGGGGACAGCCCGTCGGCCCTCCACTTT	CASSYIAGDSPSALHF
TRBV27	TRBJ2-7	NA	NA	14	TGTGCCAGCAGTTTTGCGGGTCCTTCCTACGAGCAGTACTTC	CASSFAGPSYEQYF